The rows below give T cell receptor beta chains drawn from one sample of a study of shared clonotypes between healthy human individuals. Libraries were prepared by immunoSEQ multiplex PCR; TCRdb keeps only in-frame clonotypes and omits some of them. The table shows around 510,000 clones, with 90% to 96% occurring only once. Specimen: naive CD4+ T cells sorted from blood. These receptors all come from a woman in her twenties or thirties in good health. Both conserved end residues are part of each CDR3. The order of the fields is clone size, D gene, V gene, J gene, CDR3 protein, CDR3 DNA. The D gene is left open where the match is weak. Some rows mark clone size as missing; the rest say once, few, many or name a class of expanded clone.

>-|-|TRBV5-6|TRBJ2-1
CASSLLRGSYNEQFF
TGTGCCAGCAGCTTACTGCGGGGCTCCTACAATGAGCAGTTCTTC
>-|-|TRBV5-1|TRBJ1-4
CASSPNRATNEKLFF
TGCGCCAGCAGCCCGAACAGAGCAACTAATGAAAAACTGTTTTTT
>-|TRBD2|TRBV5-1|TRBJ2-1
CASSLEGEGANEQFF
TGCGCCAGCAGCTTGGAAGGGGAGGGAGCGAATGAGCAGTTCTTC
>-|-|TRBV27|TRBJ2-2
CASRSQGAGVSNTGELFF
TGTGCCAGCAGGTCTCAGGGGGCGGGGGTCTCGAACACCGGGGAGCTGTTTTTT
>-|TRBD2|TRBV7-8|TRBJ2-7
CASSLRPDQPPGRVRTYEQYF
TGTGCCAGCAGCTTACGTCCGGATCAGCCACCCGGGAGGGTTCGTACCTACGAGCAGTACTTC
>-|TRBD1|TRBV14|TRBJ2-1
CASSQPGTAVTEQFF
TGTGCCAGCAGCCAACCCGGGACAGCGGTCACCGAGCAGTTCTTC
>-|TRBD1|TRBV18|TRBJ1-1
CASSPGTVYTEAFF
TGTGCCAGCTCGCCCGGGACAGTCTACACTGAAGCTTTCTTT
>-|-|TRBV20-1|TRBJ1-2
CSARDDYGYTF
TGCAGTGCTAGGGACGACTATGGCTACACCTTC
>once|-|TRBV5-1|TRBJ2-6
CASRLAGSGANVLTF
TGCGCCAGCAGATTGGCGGGCTCTGGGGCCAACGTCCTGACTTTC
>-|TRBD2|TRBV19|TRBJ2-7
CATRKGSGRAYEQYF
TGTGCCACACGGAAGGGTAGCGGGAGGGCCTACGAGCAGTACTTC
>-|-|TRBV7-9|TRBJ2-2
CAPAARDTGELFF
TGTGCCCCAGCCGCGCGAGACACCGGGGAGCTGTTTTTT
>-|-|TRBV2|TRBJ2-5
CASLLAGETQYF
TGTGCCAGCTTGTTGGCTGGGGAGACCCAGTACTTC
>-|-|TRBV27|TRBJ1-2
CASSLRRSYGYTF
TGTGCCAGCAGCCTCAGGCGGAGCTATGGCTACACCTTC
>-|TRBD2|TRBV28|TRBJ2-7
CASIPGTSGSYEQYF
TGTGCCAGCATCCCCGGGACTAGCGGGTCCTACGAGCAGTACTTC
>-|-|TRBV27|TRBJ2-7
CASSSMGLPASYEQYF
TGTGCCAGCAGTTCGATGGGACTCCCAGCCTCCTACGAGCAGTACTTC
>-|-|TRBV5-4|TRBJ1-2
CASSLAASLGEGYTF
TGTGCCAGCAGCTTGGCGGCTTCATTAGGGGAGGGCTACACCTTC
>-|TRBD2|TRBV10-3|TRBJ2-7
CAIRDPGLAGRQYF
TGTGCCATCAGGGACCCGGGACTAGCGGGTCGGCAGTACTTC
>-|TRBD2|TRBV6-6|TRBJ2-7
CASSYGLAVPEQYF
TGTGCCAGCAGTTACGGTCTAGCGGTCCCCGAGCAGTACTTC
>-|-|TRBV6-6|TRBJ2-1
CASKGWDNEQFF
TGTGCCAGCAAAGGGTGGGACAATGAGCAGTTCTTC
>-|TRBD1|TRBV2|TRBJ2-2
CASSVLGQGMGGELFF
TGTGCCAGCAGTGTACTCGGACAGGGGATGGGCGGGGAGCTGTTTTTT
>-|-|TRBV5-5|TRBJ1-1
CASSLGGPGEAFF
TGTGCCAGCAGCTTGGGGGGGCCAGGAGAAGCTTTCTTT
>-|TRBD2|TRBV5-1|TRBJ2-7
CASSIGVRGVGYEQYF
TGCGCCAGCAGCATTGGGGTCCGGGGGGTAGGCTACGAGCAGTACTTC
>-|TRBD1|TRBV7-8|TRBJ2-7
CASSPHSGTGVYEQYF
TGTGCCAGCAGCCCTCATTCCGGGACAGGGGTGTACGAGCAGTACTTC
>-|-|TRBV6-5|TRBJ2-7
CASRPPRTYEQYF
TGTGCCAGCAGGCCCCCTCGGACTTACGAGCAGTACTTC
>-|TRBD2|TRBV5-6|TRBJ2-7
CASSLLAGGPNFHEQYF
TGTGCCAGCAGCCTCCTAGCGGGAGGGCCAAATTTCCACGAGCAGTACTTC
>few|-|TRBV30|TRBJ1-1
CAWMAKETMNTEAFF
TGTGCCTGGATGGCGAAGGAAACCATGAACACTGAAGCTTTCTTT
>-|TRBD2|TRBV7-9|TRBJ2-1
CASSRDRTSGTSYNEQFF
TGTGCCAGCAGCCGGGATAGGACTAGCGGGACCTCCTACAATGAGCAGTTCTTC
>-|-|TRBV19|TRBJ2-2
CASSTQNTGELFF
TGTGCCAGTAGTACACAGAACACCGGGGAGCTGTTTTTT
>-|TRBD2|TRBV6-1|TRBJ2-1
CASSALPLWREAYNEQFF
TGTGCCAGCAGTGCCCTGCCTCTCTGGCGGGAGGCCTACAATGAGCAGTTCTTC
>once|-|TRBV7-6|TRBJ1-3
CASSPGSGNTIYF
TGTGCCAGCAGCCCGGGGTCTGGAAACACCATATATTTT
>-|TRBD2|TRBV4-1|TRBJ2-2
CASSHPAGGVRLVELFF
TGCGCCAGCAGCCATCCAGCGGGAGGGGTCCGGCTAGTAGAGCTGTTTTTT
>-|-|TRBV28|TRBJ2-7
CASRSGTGPLYEQYF
TGTGCCAGCAGGAGCGGGACAGGCCCTCTCTACGAGCAGTACTTC
>-|-|TRBV7-8|TRBJ1-3
CASSLEPGDIWGNTIYF
TGTGCCAGCAGCTTAGAGCCAGGGGATATTTGGGGAAACACCATATATTTT
>-|TRBD1|TRBV30|TRBJ2-1
CAAGTGVYNEQFF
TGTGCTGCCGGGACAGGGGTCTACAATGAGCAGTTCTTC
>-|-|TRBV28|TRBJ1-5
CASSPGGGGQPQHF
TGTGCCAGCAGCCCTGGTGGGGGGGGTCAGCCCCAGCATTTT
>once|TRBD1|TRBV18|TRBJ2-7
CASSPKGLGTESYEQYF
TGTGCCAGCTCACCAAAGGGGTTAGGGACAGAAAGCTACGAGCAGTACTTC
>-|-|TRBV4-1|TRBJ2-7
CASSQAKLGTTQDEQYF
TGCGCCAGCAGCCAGGCTAAACTCGGGACAACCCAGGACGAGCAGTACTTC
>-|TRBD2|TRBV19|TRBJ2-5
CASSSWTSEETQYF
TGTGCCAGTAGTTCGTGGACTAGCGAGGAGACCCAGTACTTC
>-|TRBD2|TRBV11-2|TRBJ2-3
CASSFLGRASIDTQYF
TGTGCCAGCAGCTTCCTCGGGAGGGCCTCTATAGATACGCAGTATTTT
>-|TRBD1|TRBV7-3|TRBJ1-1
CASSRSPGGTEAFF
TGTGCCAGCAGTAGGAGCCCAGGGGGAACTGAAGCTTTCTTT